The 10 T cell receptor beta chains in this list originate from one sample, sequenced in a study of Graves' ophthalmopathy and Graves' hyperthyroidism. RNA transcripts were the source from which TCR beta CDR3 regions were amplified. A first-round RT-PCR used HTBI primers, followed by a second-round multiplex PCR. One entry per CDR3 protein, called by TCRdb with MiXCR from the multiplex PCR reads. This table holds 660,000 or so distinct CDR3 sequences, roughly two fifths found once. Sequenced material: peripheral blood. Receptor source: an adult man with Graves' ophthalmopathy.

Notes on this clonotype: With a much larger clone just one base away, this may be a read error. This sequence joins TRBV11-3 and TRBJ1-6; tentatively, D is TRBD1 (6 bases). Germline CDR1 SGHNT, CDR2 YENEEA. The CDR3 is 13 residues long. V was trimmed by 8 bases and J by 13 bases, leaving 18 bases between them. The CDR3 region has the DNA TGTGCCAGCTGCCCCCGGGACACACAGCCCCTCCACTTT. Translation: CASCPRDTQPLHF. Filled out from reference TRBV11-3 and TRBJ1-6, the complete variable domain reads EAGVVQSPRYKIIEKKQPVAFWCNPISGHNTLYWYLQNLGQGPELLIRYENEEAVDDSQLPKDRFSAERLKGVDSTLKIQPAELGDSAVYLCASCPRDTQPLHFGNGTRLTVT.

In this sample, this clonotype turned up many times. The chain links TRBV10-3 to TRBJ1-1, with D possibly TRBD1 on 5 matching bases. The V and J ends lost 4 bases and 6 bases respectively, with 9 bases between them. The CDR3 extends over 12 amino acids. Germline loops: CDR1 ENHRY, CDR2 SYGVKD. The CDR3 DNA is TGTGCCATCAGTGCTGGGGGGTCTGAAGCTTTCTTT. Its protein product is CAISAGGSEAFF.

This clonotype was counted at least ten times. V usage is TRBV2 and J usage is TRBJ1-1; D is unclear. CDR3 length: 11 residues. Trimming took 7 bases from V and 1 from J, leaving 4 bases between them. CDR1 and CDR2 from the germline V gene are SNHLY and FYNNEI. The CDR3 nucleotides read TGTGCCAGCATTACGAACACTGAAGCTTTCTTT. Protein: CASITNTEAFF.

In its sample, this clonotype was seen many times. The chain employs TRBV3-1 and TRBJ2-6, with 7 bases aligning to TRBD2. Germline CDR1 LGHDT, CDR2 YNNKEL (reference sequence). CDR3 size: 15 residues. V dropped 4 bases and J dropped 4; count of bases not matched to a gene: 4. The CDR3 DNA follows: TGTGCCAGCAGCCGGGAGGGAACGGGGGCCAACGTCCTGACTTTC. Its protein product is CASSREGTGANVLTF.

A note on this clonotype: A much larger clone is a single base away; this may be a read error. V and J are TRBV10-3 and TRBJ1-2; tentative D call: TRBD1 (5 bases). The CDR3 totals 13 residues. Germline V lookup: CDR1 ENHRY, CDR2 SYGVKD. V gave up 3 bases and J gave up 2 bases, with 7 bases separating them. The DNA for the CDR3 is TGTGCCATCAGTGACAGGGAGAACTATGGCTACACCTTC. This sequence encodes CAISDRENYGYTF.

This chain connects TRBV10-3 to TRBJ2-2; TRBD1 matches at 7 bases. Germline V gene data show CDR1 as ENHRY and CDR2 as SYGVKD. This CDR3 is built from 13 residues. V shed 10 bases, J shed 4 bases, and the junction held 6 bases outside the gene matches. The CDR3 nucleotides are TGTGCCAGCAGACAGGGTTTCACCGGGGAGCTGTTTTTT. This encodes CASRQGFTGELFF.

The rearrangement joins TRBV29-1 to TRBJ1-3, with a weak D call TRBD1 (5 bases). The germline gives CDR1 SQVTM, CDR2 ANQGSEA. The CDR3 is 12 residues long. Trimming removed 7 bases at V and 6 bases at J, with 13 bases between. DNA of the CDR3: TGCAGCGCCCGGGGAGGGGCAAACACCATATATTTT. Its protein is CSARGGANTIYF.

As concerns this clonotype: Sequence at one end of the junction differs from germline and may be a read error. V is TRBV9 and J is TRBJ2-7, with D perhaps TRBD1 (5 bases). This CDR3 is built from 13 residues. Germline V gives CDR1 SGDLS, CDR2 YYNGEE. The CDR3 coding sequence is TGCGCCAGCAGCACAGGAATTGCCTACGAGCAGTACTTC. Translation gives CASSTGIAYEQYF. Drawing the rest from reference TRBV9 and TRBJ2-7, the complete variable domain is DSGVTQTPKHLITATGQRVTLRCSPRSGDLSVYWYQQSLDQGLQFLIQYYNGEERAKGNILERFSAQQFPDLHSELNLSSLELGDSALYFCASSTGIAYEQYFGPGTRLTVT.

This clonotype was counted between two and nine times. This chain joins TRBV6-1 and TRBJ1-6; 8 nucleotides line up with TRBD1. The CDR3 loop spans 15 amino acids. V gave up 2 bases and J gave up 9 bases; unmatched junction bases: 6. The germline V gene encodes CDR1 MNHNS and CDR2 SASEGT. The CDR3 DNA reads TGTGCCAGCAGTGAATCTACCACAGGGGGTTCACCCCTCCACTTT. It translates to CASSESTTGGSPLHF.

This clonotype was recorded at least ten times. CDR3 coding DNA: TGTGCCATCAGTGGGACGACAGGGACCGAGCAGTACTTC. It codes for CAISGTTGTEQYF. This chain uses TRBV10-3 with TRBJ2-7, with TRBD1 identical over 7 bases. From germline, CDR1 is ENHRY and CDR2 SYGVKD. With V trimmed by 4 bases and J by 6 bases, 6 bases remained unmatched. The CDR3 is made up of 13 amino acids.